The 4 T cell receptor beta chains in this list originate from one sample, sequenced in a study of cytomegalovirus exposure and HLA in healthy donors (dated by TCRdb to 2015 to 2018). The library was generated by the immunoSEQ multiplex PCR assay. For the multiplex PCR, a mixture combining 60 forward primers for TCR Vbeta segments and 13 reverse primers for TCR Jbeta segments was used. TCRdb mirrors the immuneACCESS table, restricted to in-frame sequences. Some clones are absent from its copies; in checked studies, under half trace to an unresolved V gene, and the reason for the others is unknown. Within this sample are some 160,000 clones, with roughly 70% of them counted one time only. Of the sample, about 4.1% falls within the top ten clones. Sequenced material: PBMCs. The receptors derive from a man between 60 and 70 years old in good health and CMV-seronegative.

This clone was counted between two and nine times. The V call is TRBV11-3, the J call TRBJ2-1, with 9 bases that match TRBD2. The CDR3 covers 15 residues. Germline V gene data show CDR1 as SGHNT and CDR2 as YENEEA. Germline trimming cut 5 bases from V and 9 bases from J; bases unmatched to any gene: 11. The CDR3 here is CASSPSGTSRSEQFF. In nucleotides, the CDR3 is TGTGCCAGCAGCCCGAGCGGGACTAGCAGGAGTGAGCAGTTCTTC.

The chain combines TRBV5-1 with TRBJ2-7; weak D call: TRBD2 (5 bases). The V and J ends lost 0 bases and 0 bases respectively, with 16 bases between them. The CDR3 covers 17 residues. Germline V gives CDR1 SGHRS, CDR2 YFSETQ. Written as DNA, the CDR3 is TGCGCCAGCAGCTTGGGAGGCCCGGGATGGGACTCCTACGAGCAGTACTTC. Protein sequence: CASSLGGPGWDSYEQYF.

The genes are TRBV7-9 and TRBJ2-7; D possibly corresponds to TRBD1 (7 bases). Germline CDR1 and CDR2: SEHNR and FQNEAQ (reference sequence). Trimming stripped 5 bases from V and 5 bases from J, with 22 bases between. This CDR3 comprises 16 residues. The CDR3 DNA follows: TGTGCCAGCAGCGGGGACAGTCGGGGGCTCCTTCACGAGCAGTACTTC. Its translation is CASSGDSRGLLHEQYF.

The table lists this clone with a count of one. The chain links TRBV4-3 to TRBJ1-5; a weak D match, TRBD1 (6 bases). The CDR3 is made up of 19 amino acids. Germline CDR1 LGHNA, CDR2 YSLEER. V was pared by 0 bases and J by 1 base, with 19 bases between. The CDR3 sequence: CASSQDGPTLGASNQPQHF. The CDR3, as DNA: TGCGCCAGCAGCCAAGATGGTCCCACGCTGGGGGCCAGCAATCAGCCCCAGCATTTT.